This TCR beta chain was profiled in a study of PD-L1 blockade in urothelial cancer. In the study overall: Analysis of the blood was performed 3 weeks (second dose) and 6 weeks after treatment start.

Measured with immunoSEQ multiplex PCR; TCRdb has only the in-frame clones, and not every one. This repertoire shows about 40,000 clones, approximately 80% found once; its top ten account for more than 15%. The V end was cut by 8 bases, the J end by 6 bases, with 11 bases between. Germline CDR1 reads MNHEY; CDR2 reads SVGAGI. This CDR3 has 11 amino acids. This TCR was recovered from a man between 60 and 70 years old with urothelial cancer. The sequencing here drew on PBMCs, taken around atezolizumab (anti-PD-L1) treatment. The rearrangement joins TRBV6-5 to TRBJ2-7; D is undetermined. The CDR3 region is CASFENGEQYF. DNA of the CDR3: TGTGCCAGCTTCGAGAACGGCGAGCAGTACTTC.